Sequencing of this T cell receptor beta chain was carried out in a study of cytomegalovirus exposure and HLA in healthy donors. As regards this clone: The antigen is not known.

13 Jbeta primers and 60 Vbeta primers were used for the PCR. Profiled with immunoSEQ multiplex PCR; TCRdb holds only in-frame clones, not every one. The sample holds 95,000 to 110,000 clones; approximately 73% are singletons and the top ten take about 8%. Study-level results: The productive fraction for most TCR beta V segments was about 87% or about 30% in an earlier analysis.

The receptor was derived from a man between 25 and 39 years old in good health and CMV-seronegative. The specimen was PBMCs.

CDR3 in amino acids: CASSPGLAADTDTQYF. In DNA, the CDR3 is TGTGCCAGCAGCCCGGGACTAGCCGCCGACACAGATACGCAGTATTTT. The V and J genes are TRBV14 and TRBJ2-3; 9 nucleotides line up with TRBD2. V gave up 4 bases and J gave up 2 bases; unmatched junction bases: 7. This CDR3 comprises 16 residues. Germline V gene sequence: CDR1 SGHDN, CDR2 FVKESK. The variable domain in full, with the rest retrieved from reference TRBV14 and TRBJ2-3, is EAGVTQFPSHSVIEKGQTVTLRCDPISGHDNLYWYRRVMGKEIKFLLHFVKESKQDESGMPNNRFLAERTGGTYSTLKVQPAELEDSGVYFCASSPGLAADTDTQYFGPGTRLTVL.